Each of the 3 T cell receptor beta chains below was sequenced from the same sample in a study of shared clonotypes between healthy human individuals. The method was immunoSEQ multiplex PCR; TCRdb's version includes in-frame clones alone and lacks a portion of them. Of roughly 510,000 clones in the sample, 60% to 80% were seen once. Material: PBMCs. The origin of the receptors is a woman in her thirties or forties in good health. Some clones in this sample may be carry-over from other donors' samples.

The chain is built from TRBV19 and TRBJ2-7; 13 nucleotides align to TRBD2. Germline assignment: CDR1 LNHDA and CDR2 SQIVND (reference sequence). J gave up 1 base and V 6 bases, and 9 bases lay outside the gene matches. This CDR3 comprises 17 residues. CDR3 nucleotides: TGTGCCAGTAGCCCTCCGTGGGGACTAGCGGGGTCCTACGAGCAGTACTTC. Its translation is CASSPPWGLAGSYEQYF. Full variable domain (remainder filled in from reference TRBV19 and TRBJ2-7): DGGITQSPKYLFRKEGQNVTLSCEQNLNHDAMYWYRQDPGQGLRLIYYSQIVNDFQKGDIAEGYSVSREKKESFPLTVTSAQKNPTAFYLCASSPPWGLAGSYEQYFGPGTRLTVT.

The chain employs TRBV27 and TRBJ1-1; a weak D match, TRBD1 (5 bases). The germline V and J ends were trimmed by 6 bases and 11 bases, with 22 bases remaining between them. Germline V lookup: CDR1 MNHEY, CDR2 SMNVEV (reference sequence). CDR3 size: 14 residues. The CDR3, as DNA: TGTGCCAGCAGCCAAAGGGGAGGGGTTGTCGGGGCTTTCTTT. This translates into CASSQRGGVVGAFF.

The rearrangement links TRBV18 to TRBJ2-1; the match to TRBD1 covers 8 bases. Germline CDR1 KGHSH, CDR2 LQKENI. With V trimmed by 4 bases and J by 2 bases, 4 bases remained unmatched. This CDR3 spans 15 amino acids. The CDR3 nucleotides read TGTGCCAGCTCACGAGGACAGGGAGCCTACAATGAGCAGTTCTTC. It encodes CASSRGQGAYNEQFF.